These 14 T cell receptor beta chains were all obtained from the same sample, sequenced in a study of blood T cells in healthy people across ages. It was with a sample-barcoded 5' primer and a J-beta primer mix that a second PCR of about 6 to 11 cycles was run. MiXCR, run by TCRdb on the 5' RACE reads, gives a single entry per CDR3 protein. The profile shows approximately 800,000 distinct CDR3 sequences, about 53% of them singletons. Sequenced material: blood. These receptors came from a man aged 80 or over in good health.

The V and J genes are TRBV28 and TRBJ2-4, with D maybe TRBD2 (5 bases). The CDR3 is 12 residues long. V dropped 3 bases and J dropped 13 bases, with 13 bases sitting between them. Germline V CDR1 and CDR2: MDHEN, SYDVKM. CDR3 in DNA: TGTGCCAGCAGTTTTACTAGTATTATGCAGTACTTC. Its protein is CASSFTSIMQYF.

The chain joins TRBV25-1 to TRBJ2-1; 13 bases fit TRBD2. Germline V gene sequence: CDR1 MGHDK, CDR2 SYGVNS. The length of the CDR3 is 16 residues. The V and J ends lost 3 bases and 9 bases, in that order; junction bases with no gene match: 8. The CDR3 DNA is TGTGCCAGCAGTGATTCCACTAGCGGGAGGGCCCTTGAGCAGTTCTTC. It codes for CASSDSTSGRALEQFF. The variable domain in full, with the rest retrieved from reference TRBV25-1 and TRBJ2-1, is EADIYQTPRYLVIGTGKKITLECSQTMGHDKMYWYQQDPGMELHLIHYSYGVNSTEKGDLSSESTVSRIRTEHFPLTLESARPSHTSQYLCASSDSTSGRALEQFFGPGTRLTVL.

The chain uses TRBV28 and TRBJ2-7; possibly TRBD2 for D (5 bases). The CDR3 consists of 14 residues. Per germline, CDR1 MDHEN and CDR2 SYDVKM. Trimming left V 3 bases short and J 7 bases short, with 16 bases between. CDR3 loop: CASSFSGTYNEQYF. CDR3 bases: TGTGCCAGCAGTTTCAGCGGAACCTACAATGAGCAGTACTTC.

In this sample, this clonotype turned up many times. The CDR3 sequence: CASSPGVGETQYF. CDR3 DNA: TGTGCCAGCAGTCCGGGGGTCGGAGAGACCCAGTACTTC. The chain employs TRBV18 and TRBJ2-5; D might be TRBD2 (6 bases). Germline assignment: CDR1 KGHSH and CDR2 LQKENI. The CDR3 has 13 amino acids. V was shortened by 8 bases and J by 4 bases, with 14 bases between the two germline ends.

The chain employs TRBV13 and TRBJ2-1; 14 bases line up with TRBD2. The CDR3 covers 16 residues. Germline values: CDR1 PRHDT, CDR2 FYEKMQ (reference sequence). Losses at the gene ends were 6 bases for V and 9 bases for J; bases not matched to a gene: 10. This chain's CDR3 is CASSSTGTSGSREQFF. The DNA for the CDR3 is TGTGCCAGCAGTTCTACCGGGACTAGCGGGAGTCGTGAGCAGTTCTTC.

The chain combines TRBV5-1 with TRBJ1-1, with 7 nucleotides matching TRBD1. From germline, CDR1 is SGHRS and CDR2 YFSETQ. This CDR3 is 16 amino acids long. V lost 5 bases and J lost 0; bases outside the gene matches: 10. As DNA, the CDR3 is TGCGCCAGCAGGGAGGAAGACAGGGCTCTGAACACTGAAGCTTTCTTT. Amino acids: CASREEDRALNTEAFF.

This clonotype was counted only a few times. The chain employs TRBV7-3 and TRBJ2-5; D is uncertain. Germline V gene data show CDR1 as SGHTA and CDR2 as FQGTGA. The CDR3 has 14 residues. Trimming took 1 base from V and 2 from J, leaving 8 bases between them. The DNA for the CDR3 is TGTGCCAGCAGCTTAAATGGAGCACAAGAGACCCAGTACTTC. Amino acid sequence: CASSLNGAQETQYF.

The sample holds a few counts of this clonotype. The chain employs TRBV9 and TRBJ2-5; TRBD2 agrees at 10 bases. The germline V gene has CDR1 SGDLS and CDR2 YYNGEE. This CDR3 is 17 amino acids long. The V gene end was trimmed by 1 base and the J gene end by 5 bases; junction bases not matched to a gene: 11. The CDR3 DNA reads TGTGCCAGCAGCGTAAGATCTAGCGGGAGATGGGGCGAGACCCAGTACTTC. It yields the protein CASSVRSSGRWGETQYF.

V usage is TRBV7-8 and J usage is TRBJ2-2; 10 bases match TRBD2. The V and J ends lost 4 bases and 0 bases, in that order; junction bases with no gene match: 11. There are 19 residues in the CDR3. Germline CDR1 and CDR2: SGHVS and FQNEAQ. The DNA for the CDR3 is TGTGCCAGCAGCTCCAGCGGGAGGGCTCAGGGCGCGAACACCGGGGAGCTGTTTTTT. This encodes CASSSSGRAQGANTGELFF.

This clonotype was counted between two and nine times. CDR3 protein: CAIRGTSGIGEQFF. The CDR3 nucleotides read TGTGCCATCAGAGGGACTAGCGGGATCGGGGAGCAGTTCTTC. The J gene is TRBJ2-1, the V gene TRBV10-3, with 13 bases fitting TRBD2. The trim removed 6 bases at V and 10 bases at J, leaving 6 bases unmatched. Germline V gene sequence: CDR1 ENHRY, CDR2 SYGVKD. The CDR3 spans 14 residues.

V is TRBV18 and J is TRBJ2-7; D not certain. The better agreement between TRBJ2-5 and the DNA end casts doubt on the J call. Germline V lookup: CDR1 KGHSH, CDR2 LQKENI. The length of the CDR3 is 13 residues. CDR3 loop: CASSPISSETQYF. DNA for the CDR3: TGTGCCAGCTCACCGATCAGTTCGGAGACCCAGTACTTC.

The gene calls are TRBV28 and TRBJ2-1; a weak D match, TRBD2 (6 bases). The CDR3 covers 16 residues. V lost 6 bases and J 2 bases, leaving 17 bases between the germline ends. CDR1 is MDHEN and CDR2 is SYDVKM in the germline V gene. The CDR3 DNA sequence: TGTGCCAGCAGCTCCCTCTCGGAGGGCCCCTACAATGAGCAGTTCTTC. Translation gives CASSSLSEGPYNEQFF.

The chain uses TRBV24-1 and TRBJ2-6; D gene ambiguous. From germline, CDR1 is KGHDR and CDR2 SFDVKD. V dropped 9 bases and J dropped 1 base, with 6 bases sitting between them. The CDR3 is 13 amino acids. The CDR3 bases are TGTGCCACCCAGGAGTCTGGGGCCAACGTCCTGACTTTC. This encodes CATQESGANVLTF.

The CDR3 here is CASSHTEETQYF. Here the CDR3 DNA reads TGTGCCAGCAGCCACACAGAAGAGACCCAGTACTTC. The chain combines TRBV4-2 with TRBJ2-4, with D unresolved. The DNA matches TRBJ2-5 better at its end, which makes the J call doubtful. CDR3 size: 12 residues. CDR1 LGHNA and CDR2 YNFKEQ come from the germline V gene.